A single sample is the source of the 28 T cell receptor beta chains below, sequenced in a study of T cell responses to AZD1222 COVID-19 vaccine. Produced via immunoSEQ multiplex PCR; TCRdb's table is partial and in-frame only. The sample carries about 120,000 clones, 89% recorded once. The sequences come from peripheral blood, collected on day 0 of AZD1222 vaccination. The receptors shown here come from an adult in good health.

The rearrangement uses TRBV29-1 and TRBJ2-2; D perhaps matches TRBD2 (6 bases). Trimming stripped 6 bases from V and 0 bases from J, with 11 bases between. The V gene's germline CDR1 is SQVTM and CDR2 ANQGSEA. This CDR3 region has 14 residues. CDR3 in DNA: TGCAGCGTAATAGGGACTTCGAACACCGGGGAGCTGTTTTTT. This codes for CSVIGTSNTGELFF.

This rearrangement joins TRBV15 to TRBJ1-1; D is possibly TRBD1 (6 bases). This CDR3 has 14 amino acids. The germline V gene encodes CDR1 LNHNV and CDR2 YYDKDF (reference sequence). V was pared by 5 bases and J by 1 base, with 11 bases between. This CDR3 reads CATSEGGPNTEAFF. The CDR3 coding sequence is TGTGCCACCAGCGAGGGGGGGCCGAACACTGAAGCTTTCTTT.

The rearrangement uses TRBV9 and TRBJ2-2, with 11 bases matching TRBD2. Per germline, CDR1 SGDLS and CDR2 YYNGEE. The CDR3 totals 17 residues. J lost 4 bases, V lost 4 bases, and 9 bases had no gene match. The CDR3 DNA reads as TGTGCCAGCAGCAGACTAGCGGGGCTAGGGGGCACCGGGGAGCTGTTTTTT. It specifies CASSRLAGLGGTGELFF.

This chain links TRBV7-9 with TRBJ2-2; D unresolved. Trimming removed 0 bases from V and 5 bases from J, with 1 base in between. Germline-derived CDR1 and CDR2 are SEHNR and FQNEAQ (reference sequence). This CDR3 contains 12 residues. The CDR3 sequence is CASSLATGELFF. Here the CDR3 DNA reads TGTGCCAGCAGCTTAGCAACCGGGGAGCTGTTTTTT.

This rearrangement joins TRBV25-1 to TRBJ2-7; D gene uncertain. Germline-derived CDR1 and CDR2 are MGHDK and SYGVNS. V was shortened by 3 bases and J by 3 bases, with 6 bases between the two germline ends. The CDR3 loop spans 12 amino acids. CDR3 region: CASSDSIYEQYF. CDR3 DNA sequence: TGTGCCAGCAGTGATTCAATCTACGAGCAGTACTTC.

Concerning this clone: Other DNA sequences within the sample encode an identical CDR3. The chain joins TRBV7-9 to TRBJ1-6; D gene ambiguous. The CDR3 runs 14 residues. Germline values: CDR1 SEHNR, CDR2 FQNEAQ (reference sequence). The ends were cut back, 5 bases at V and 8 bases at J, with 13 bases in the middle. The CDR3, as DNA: TGTGCCAGCAGCCACCGGGATCCTTATTCACCCCTCCACTTT. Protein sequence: CASSHRDPYSPLHF.

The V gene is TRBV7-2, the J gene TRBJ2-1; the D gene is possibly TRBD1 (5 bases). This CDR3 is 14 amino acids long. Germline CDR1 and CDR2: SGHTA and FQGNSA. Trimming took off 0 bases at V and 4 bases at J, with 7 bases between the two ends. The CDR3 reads CASSLATAYNEQFF. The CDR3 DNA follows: TGTGCCAGCAGCTTAGCGACAGCTTACAATGAGCAGTTCTTC.

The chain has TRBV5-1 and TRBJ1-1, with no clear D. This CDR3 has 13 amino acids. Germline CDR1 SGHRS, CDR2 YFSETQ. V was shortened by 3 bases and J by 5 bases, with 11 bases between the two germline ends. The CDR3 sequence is CASSSQLGTEAFF. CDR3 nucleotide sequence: TGCGCCAGCAGCTCTCAGCTGGGGACTGAAGCTTTCTTT.

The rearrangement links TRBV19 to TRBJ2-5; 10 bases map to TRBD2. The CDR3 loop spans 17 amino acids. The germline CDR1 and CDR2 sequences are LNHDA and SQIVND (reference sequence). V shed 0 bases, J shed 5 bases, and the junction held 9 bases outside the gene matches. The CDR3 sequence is CASSIEMASGGRETQYF. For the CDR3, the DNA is TGTGCCAGTAGTATAGAGATGGCTAGCGGGGGCCGGGAGACCCAGTACTTC. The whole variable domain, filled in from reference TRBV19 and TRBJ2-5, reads DGGITQSPKYLFRKEGQNVTLSCEQNLNHDAMYWYRQDPGQGLRLIYYSQIVNDFQKGDIAEGYSVSREKKESFPLTVTSAQKNPTAFYLCASSIEMASGGRETQYFGPGTRLLVL.

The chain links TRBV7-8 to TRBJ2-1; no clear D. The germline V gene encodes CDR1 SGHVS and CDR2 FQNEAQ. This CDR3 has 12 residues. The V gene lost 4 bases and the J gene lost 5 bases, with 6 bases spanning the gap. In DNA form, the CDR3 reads TGTGCCAGCAGCTCCATCCACAATGAGCAGTTCTTC. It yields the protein CASSSIHNEQFF.

The CDR3: CAWRGDSYEQYF. The CDR3 DNA is TGTGCCTGGAGGGGGGACTCCTACGAGCAGTACTTC. The rearrangement uses TRBV30 and TRBJ2-7; D possibly matches TRBD1 or TRBD2 (5 bases each). Trimming stripped 3 bases from V and 0 bases from J, with 6 bases between. Germline CDR1 is GTSNPN and CDR2 is SVGIG (reference sequence). The CDR3 runs to 12 residues.

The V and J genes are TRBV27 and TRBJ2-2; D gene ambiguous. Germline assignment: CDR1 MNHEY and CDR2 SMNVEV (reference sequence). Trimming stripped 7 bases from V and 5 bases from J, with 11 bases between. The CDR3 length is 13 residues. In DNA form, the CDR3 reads TGTGCCAGCATCGGCAGGTGGACCGGGGAGCTGTTTTTT. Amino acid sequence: CASIGRWTGELFF.

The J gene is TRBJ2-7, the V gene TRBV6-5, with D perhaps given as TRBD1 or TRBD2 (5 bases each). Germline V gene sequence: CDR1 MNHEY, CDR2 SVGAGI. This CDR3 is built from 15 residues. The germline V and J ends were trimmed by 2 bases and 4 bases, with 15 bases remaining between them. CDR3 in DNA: TGTGCCAGCAGTTACGGCGCAGGGTGGACTTACGAGCAGTACTTC. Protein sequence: CASSYGAGWTYEQYF.

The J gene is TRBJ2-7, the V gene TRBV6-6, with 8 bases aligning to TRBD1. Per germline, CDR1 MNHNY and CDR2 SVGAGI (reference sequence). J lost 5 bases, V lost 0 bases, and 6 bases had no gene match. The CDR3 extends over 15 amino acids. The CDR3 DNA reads TGTGCCAGCAGTTACTCGGGGGACAGGAGGGACGAGCAGTACTTC. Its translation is CASSYSGDRRDEQYF.

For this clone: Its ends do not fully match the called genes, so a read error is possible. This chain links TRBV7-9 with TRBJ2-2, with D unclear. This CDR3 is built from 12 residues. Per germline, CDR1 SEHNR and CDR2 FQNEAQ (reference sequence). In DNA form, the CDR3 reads TGTGCCAGAAGCTCGCTGGCCGGGGAGCTGTTTTTT. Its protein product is CARSSLAGELFF.

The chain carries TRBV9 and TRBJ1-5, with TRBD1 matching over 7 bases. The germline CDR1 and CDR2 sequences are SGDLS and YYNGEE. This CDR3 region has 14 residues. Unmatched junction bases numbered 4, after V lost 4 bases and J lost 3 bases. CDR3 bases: TGTGCCAGCAGCCCCCAGGGGGACAATCAGCCCCAGCATTTT. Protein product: CASSPQGDNQPQHF.

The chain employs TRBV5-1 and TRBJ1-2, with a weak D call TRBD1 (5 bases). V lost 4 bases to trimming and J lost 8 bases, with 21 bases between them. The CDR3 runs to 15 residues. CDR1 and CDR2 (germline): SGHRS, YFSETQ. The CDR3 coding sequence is TGCGCCAGCAGCGCGACCGGGACCCTGGGAGAGGGCTACACCTTC. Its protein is CASSATGTLGEGYTF.

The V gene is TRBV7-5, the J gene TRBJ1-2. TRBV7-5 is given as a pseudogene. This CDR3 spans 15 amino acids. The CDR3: CARSCNLTANYGYTF. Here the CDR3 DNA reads TGTGCCAGAAGCTGCAATCTGACGGCTAACTATGGCTACACCTTC.

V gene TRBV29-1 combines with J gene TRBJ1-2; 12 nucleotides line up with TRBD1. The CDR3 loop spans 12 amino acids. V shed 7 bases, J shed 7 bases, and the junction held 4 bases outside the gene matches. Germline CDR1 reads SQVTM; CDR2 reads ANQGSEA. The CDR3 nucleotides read TGCAGCGCCGGGACAGGGGGCCTTGGCTACACCTTC. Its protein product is CSAGTGGLGYTF.

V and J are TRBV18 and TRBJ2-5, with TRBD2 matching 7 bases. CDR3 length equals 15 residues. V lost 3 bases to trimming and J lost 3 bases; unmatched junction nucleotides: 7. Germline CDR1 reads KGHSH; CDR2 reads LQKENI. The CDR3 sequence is CASSPRIGGEETQYF. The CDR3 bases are TGTGCCAGCTCACCGAGGATTGGGGGGGAAGAGACCCAGTACTTC.

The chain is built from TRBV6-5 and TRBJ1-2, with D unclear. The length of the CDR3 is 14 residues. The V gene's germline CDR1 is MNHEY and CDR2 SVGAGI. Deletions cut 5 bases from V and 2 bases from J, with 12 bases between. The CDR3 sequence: CASSRTTNNYGYTF. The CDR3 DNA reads TGTGCCAGCAGTCGCACGACAAACAACTATGGCTACACCTTC.

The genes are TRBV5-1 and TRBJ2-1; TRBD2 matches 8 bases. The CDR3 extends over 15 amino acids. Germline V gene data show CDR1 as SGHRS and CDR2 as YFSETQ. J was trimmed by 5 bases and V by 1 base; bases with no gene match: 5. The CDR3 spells CASSLSASGHNEQFF. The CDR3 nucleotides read TGCGCCAGCAGCTTGTCGGCTAGCGGGCACAATGAGCAGTTCTTC. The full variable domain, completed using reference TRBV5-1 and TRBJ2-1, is KAGVTQTPRYLIKTRGQQVTLSCSPISGHRSVSWYQQTPGQGLQFLFEYFSETQRNKGNFPGRFSGRQFSNSRSEMNVSTLELGDSALYLCASSLSASGHNEQFFGPGTRLTVL.

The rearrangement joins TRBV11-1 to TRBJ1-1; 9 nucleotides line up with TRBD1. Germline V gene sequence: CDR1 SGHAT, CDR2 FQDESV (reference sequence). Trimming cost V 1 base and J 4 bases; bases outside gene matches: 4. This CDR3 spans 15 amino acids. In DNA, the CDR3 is TGTGCCAGCAGCTTAGTTGGGACAGGGTTCACTGAAGCTTTCTTT. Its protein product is CASSLVGTGFTEAFF.

In DNA form, the CDR3 reads TGTGCCAGCTCACCGTTGGGACTAGCGGTACAAGAGACCCAGTACTTC. Residues: CASSPLGLAVQETQYF. The chain recombines TRBV18 with TRBJ2-5, with 11 bases matching TRBD2. The CDR3 contains 16 residues. The V gene's germline CDR1 is KGHSH and CDR2 LQKENI. V trimming: 3 bases; J trimming: 2 bases; junction bases outside the gene matches: 5. The whole variable domain, remainder taken from reference TRBV18 and TRBJ2-5, is NAGVMQNPRHLVRRRGQEARLRCSPMKGHSHVYWYRQLPEEGLKFMVYLQKENIIDESGMPKERFSAEFPKEGPSILRIQQVVRGDSAAYFCASSPLGLAVQETQYFGPGTRLLVL.

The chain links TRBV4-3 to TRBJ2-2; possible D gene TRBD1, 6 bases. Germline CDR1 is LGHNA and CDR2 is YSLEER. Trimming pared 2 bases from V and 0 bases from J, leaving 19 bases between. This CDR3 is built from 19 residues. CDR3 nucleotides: TGCGCCAGCAGCCAACGCTCGAGGGACAAAGTCACGAACACCGGGGAGCTGTTTTTT. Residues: CASSQRSRDKVTNTGELFF.

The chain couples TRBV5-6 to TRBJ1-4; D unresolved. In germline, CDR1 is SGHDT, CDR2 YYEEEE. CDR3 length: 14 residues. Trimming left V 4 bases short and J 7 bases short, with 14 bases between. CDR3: CASSPAGRVEKLFF. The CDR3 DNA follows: TGTGCCAGCAGCCCCGCAGGAAGGGTTGAAAAACTGTTTTTT.

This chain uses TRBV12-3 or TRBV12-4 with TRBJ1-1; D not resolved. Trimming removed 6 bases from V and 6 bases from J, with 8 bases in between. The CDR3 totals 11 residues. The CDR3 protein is CASRRTSEAFF. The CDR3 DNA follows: TGTGCCAGCAGAAGGACGTCTGAAGCTTTCTTT.

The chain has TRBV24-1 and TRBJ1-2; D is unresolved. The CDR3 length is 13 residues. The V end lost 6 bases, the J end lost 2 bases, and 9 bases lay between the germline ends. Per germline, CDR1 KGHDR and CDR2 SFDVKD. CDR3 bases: TGTGCCACCAGTAAGGGATCGAACTATGGCTACACCTTC. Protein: CATSKGSNYGYTF.